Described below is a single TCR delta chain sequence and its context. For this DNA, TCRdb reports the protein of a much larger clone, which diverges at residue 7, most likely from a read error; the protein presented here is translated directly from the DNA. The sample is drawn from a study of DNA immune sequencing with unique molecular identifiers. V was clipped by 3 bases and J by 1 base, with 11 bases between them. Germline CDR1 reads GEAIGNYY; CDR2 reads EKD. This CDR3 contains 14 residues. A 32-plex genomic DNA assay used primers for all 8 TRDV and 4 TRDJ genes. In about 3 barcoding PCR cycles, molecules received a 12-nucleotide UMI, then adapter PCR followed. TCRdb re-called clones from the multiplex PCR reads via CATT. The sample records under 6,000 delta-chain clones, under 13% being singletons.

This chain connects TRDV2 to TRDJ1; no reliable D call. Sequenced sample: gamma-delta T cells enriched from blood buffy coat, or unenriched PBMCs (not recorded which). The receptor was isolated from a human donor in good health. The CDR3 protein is CACDDLIATDKLIF. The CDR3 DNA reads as TGTGCCTGTGACGACCTTATAGCCACCGATAAACTCATCTTT.